The 21 T cell receptor beta chains below were found in one sample sequenced in a study of monozygotic twins with inflammatory bowel disease. From its re-call of the 5' RACE reads, TCRdb lists each CDR3 protein once, without DNA. The sample shows nearly 450,000 distinct CDR3 sequences, and about 2.6% sits with its ten largest clones. Sequenced input: blood. The receptors shown here come from a human donor with ulcerative colitis or Crohn's disease, or a healthy co-twin of an affected twin (not recorded which).

The CDR3 sequence: CASSFGGGHEQFF. The genes are TRBV12-3 or TRBV12-4 and TRBJ2-1; there is no DNA to check the TCRdb D call of TRBD2. There are 13 residues in the CDR3.

This sequence joins TRBV20-1 and TRBJ2-1; the D call of TRBD2 rests on TCRdb alone, since no DNA is present to check it. The germline gives CDR1 DFQATT, CDR2 SNEGSKA (reference sequence). The CDR3 covers 19 residues. CDR3 in amino acids: CSAQDVHGTSGRLGNEQFF.

CDR3 sequence: CASSLEGHRATGELFF. This chain connects TRBV5-1 to TRBJ2-2; TCRdb selects TRBD1, and the lack of DNA leaves this call unchecked. The CDR3 runs 16 residues. Germline loops: CDR1 SGHRS, CDR2 YFSETQ.

J is TRBJ2-1 and V is TRBV5-1; TCRdb names TRBD2, which stays unverified in the absence of DNA. CDR1 is SGHRS and CDR2 is YFSETQ in the germline V gene. The CDR3 loop spans 12 amino acids. CDR3 sequence reads: CASTQLDNEQFF.

The chain joins TRBV28 to TRBJ1-5; lacking DNA, the TRBD1 call made by TCRdb goes unchecked. The length of the CDR3 is 15 residues. Germline CDR1 is MDHEN and CDR2 is SYDVKM. CDR3 sequence: CASSLDGGTNQPQHF.

CDR3 in amino acids: CASSPGTGGNQPQHF. This rearrangement joins TRBV4-1 to TRBJ1-5; TCRdb's D gene call, TRBD1, goes unchecked for lack of DNA. The CDR3 is made up of 15 amino acids. Germline V CDR1 and CDR2: MGHRA, YSYEKL.

The CDR3 sequence: CASRPGQREASNQPQHF. This chain connects TRBV12-3 or TRBV12-4 to TRBJ1-5; the D call of TRBD1 rests on TCRdb alone, since no DNA is present to check it. The CDR3 runs 17 residues.

The chain recombines TRBV5-6 with TRBJ2-3; TCRdb designates TRBD2, a call that cannot be tested without DNA. The CDR3 loop spans 16 amino acids. Germline V gene sequence: CDR1 SGHDT, CDR2 YYEEEE. This CDR3 is CASSFLAGDATDTQYF.

V gene TRBV12-3 or TRBV12-4 combines with J gene TRBJ1-2; the D gene TCRdb calls, TRBD1, cannot be checked with no DNA. The length of the CDR3 is 15 residues. The CDR3 region is CASSSQGSRLRGYTF.

The chain has TRBV20-1 and TRBJ2-3; with no DNA, the TCRdb D assignment of TRBD2 cannot be verified. Germline CDR1 DFQATT, CDR2 SNEGSKA (reference sequence). CDR3 size: 18 residues. The CDR3 loop reads CSASSPSGGSQRTDTQYF.

The chain uses TRBV29-1 and TRBJ2-4; TCRdb's D call, TRBD1, is unchecked because there is no DNA. The germline V gene encodes CDR1 SQVTM and CDR2 ANQGSEA. The length of the CDR3 is 12 residues. CDR3 amino acids: CSVVRGGNIQYF.

The rearrangement links TRBV5-1 to TRBJ2-7. Germline CDR1 reads SGHRS; CDR2 reads YFSETQ. This CDR3 has 12 residues. CDR3 in amino acids: CASSLARVQPYF.

V gene TRBV11-2 combines with J gene TRBJ2-7. The CDR3 totals 15 residues. CDR1 and CDR2 from the germline V gene are SGHAT and FQNNGV. Here the CDR3 reads CASSLEARWSYEQYF.

This rearrangement joins TRBV5-5 to TRBJ2-2; absent DNA, TCRdb's TRBD2 call cannot be checked. The CDR3 length is 16 residues. CDR1 and CDR2 (germline): SGHKS, YYEKEE (reference sequence). CDR3 protein: CASSLNPSAVGGELFF. Full variable domain (remainder filled in from reference TRBV5-5 and TRBJ2-2): DAGVTQSPTHLIKTRGQQVTLRCSPISGHKSVSWYQQVLGQGPQFIFQYYEKEERGRGNFPDRFSARQFPNYSSELNVNALLLGDSALYLCASSLNPSAVGGELFFGEGSRLTVL.

The chain carries TRBV24-1 and TRBJ2-5; TCRdb reports TRBD1, a call that lacks DNA to check it against. Germline values: CDR1 KGHDR, CDR2 SFDVKD. This CDR3 comprises 14 residues. The CDR3 sequence: CATSPGGVRETQYF.

The J gene is TRBJ2-4, the V gene TRBV5-5; TCRdb's D call of TRBD2 is untestable without DNA. Germline V gene sequence: CDR1 SGHKS, CDR2 YYEKEE (reference sequence). The CDR3 runs to 13 residues. CDR3 sequence reads: CASTLPGRNIQYF.

This chain links TRBV5-1 with TRBJ1-3; absent DNA, TCRdb's TRBD1 call cannot be checked. Germline CDR1 SGHRS, CDR2 YFSETQ. The CDR3 covers 19 residues. The CDR3 loop is CASSLGQGTSYNSGNTIYF.

This chain links TRBV6-1 with TRBJ2-3; the TCRdb D gene call, TRBD1, has no DNA to confirm it. There are 14 residues in the CDR3. CDR1 MNHNS and CDR2 SASEGT come from the germline V gene. The CDR3 reads CASRATGTADTQYF.

This chain joins TRBV7-2 and TRBJ1-2; TCRdb designates TRBD1, a call that cannot be tested without DNA. CDR3 length: 13 residues. CDR1 is SGHTA and CDR2 is FQGNSA in the germline V gene. The CDR3 protein is CASSYRDNNGYTF.

This chain connects TRBV12-3 or TRBV12-4 to TRBJ2-7. The CDR3 runs to 13 residues. The CDR3 sequence: CASRPLWSNEQYF.

The rearrangement joins TRBV11-1 to TRBJ1-2. CDR3 length equals 19 residues. Germline loops: CDR1 SGHAT, CDR2 FQDESV (reference sequence). CDR3 sequence: CASSLDNPSGSSSSYGYTF.